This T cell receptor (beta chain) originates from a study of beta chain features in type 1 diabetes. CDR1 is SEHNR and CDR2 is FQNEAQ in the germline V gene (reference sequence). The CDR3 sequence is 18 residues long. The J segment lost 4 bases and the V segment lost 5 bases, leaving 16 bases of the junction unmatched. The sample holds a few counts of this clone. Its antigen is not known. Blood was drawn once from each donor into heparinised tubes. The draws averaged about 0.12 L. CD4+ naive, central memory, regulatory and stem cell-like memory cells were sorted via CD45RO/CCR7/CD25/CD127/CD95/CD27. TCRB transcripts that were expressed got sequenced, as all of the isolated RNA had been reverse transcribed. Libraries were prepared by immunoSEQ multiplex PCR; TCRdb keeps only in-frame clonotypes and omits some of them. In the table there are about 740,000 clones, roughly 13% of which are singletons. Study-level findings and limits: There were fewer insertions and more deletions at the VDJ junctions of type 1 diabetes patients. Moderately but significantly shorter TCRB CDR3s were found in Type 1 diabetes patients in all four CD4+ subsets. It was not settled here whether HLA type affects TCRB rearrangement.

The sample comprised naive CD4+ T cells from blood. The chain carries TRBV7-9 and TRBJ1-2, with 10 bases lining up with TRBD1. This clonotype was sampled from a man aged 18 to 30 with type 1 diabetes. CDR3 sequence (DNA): TGTGCCAGCAGCCCGGGGGAGAGTAGGGACAGGGGTTTCTATGGCTACACCTTC. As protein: CASSPGESRDRGFYGYTF.